Listed below are T cell receptor beta chains from one sample, sequenced in a study of OX40 agonist ivuxolimab in advanced cancers. Data came from immunoSEQ multiplex PCR; TCRdb stores just in-frame clones and leaves some out. The data hold tens of thousands of clones, with 70% to 90% observed a single time. The input for sequencing was CD4+ or CD8+ T cells sorted from blood, taken in a trial of the OX40 agonist ivuxolimab. Receptors originate from an adult with an advanced solid tumor such as melanoma, head and neck, liver or kidney cancer. The CDR3 runs from the conserved cysteine through the conserved F or W. Fields, in order: V gene, J gene, CDR3 protein.

v_gene: TRBV15; j_gene: TRBJ1-5; CDR3aa: CATSRGGGRAQPQHF
v_gene: TRBV13; j_gene: TRBJ1-6; CDR3aa: CASSPRGGTPLHF
v_gene: TRBV6-5; j_gene: TRBJ2-7; CDR3aa: CASRTGTTKAYEQYF
v_gene: TRBV6-5; j_gene: TRBJ1-1; CDR3aa: CASSYRGPTEAFF
v_gene: TRBV5-1; j_gene: TRBJ2-3; CDR3aa: CASIPTSGSPDTQYF
v_gene: TRBV6-6; j_gene: TRBJ2-1; CDR3aa: CASSTDRAHNEQFF
v_gene: TRBV5-4; j_gene: TRBJ1-2; CDR3aa: CASSFSQVDGYTF
v_gene: TRBV18; j_gene: TRBJ2-2; CDR3aa: CASSLNKADTGELFF
v_gene: TRBV6-6; j_gene: TRBJ1-1; CDR3aa: CASNLNREMNTEAFF
v_gene: TRBV19; j_gene: TRBJ2-1; CDR3aa: CASSKGTGRNEQFF
v_gene: TRBV18; j_gene: TRBJ1-2; CDR3aa: CASSPGTGGGYTF
v_gene: TRBV28; j_gene: TRBJ2-7; CDR3aa: CASSYQTGTPRQYF
v_gene: TRBV5-1; j_gene: TRBJ2-1; CDR3aa: CASSEGGSYNEQFF
v_gene: TRBV18; j_gene: TRBJ2-7; CDR3aa: CASSPRDGLTYEQYF
v_gene: TRBV6-5; j_gene: TRBJ2-5; CDR3aa: CATSPSNRPQETQYF
v_gene: TRBV5-1; j_gene: TRBJ1-2; CDR3aa: CASSGGQGLDGYTF
v_gene: TRBV28; j_gene: TRBJ1-5; CDR3aa: CASNSPGQGRTPQHF
v_gene: TRBV27; j_gene: TRBJ2-2; CDR3aa: CASSTRQGDTGELFF
v_gene: TRBV9; j_gene: TRBJ1-4; CDR3aa: CASSADPQGGSEKLFF
v_gene: TRBV7-2; j_gene: TRBJ2-7; CDR3aa: CASSWTSGGSYEQYF
v_gene: TRBV7-9; j_gene: TRBJ1-4; CDR3aa: CASNLDSLQEEKLFF
v_gene: TRBV5-1; j_gene: TRBJ1-3; CDR3aa: CASTKGQGSSGNTIYF
v_gene: TRBV2; j_gene: TRBJ1-2; CDR3aa: CASSHPRIFPGYTF